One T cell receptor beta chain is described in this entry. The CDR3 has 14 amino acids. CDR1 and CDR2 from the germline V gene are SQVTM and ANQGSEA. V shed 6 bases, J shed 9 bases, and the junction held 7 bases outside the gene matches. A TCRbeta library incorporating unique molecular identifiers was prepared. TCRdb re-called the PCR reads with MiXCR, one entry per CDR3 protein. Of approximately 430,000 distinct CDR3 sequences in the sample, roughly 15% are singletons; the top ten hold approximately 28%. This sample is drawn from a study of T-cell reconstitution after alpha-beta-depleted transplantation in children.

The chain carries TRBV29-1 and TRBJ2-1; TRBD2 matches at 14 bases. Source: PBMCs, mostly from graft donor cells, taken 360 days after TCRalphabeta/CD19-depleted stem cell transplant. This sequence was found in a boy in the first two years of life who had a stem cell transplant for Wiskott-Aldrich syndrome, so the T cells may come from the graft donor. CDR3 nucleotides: TGCAGCGTCGATCGACTAGCGGGAGGGGGTGAGCAGTTCTTC. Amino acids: CSVDRLAGGGEQFF.